This TCR beta chain was captured in a study of control samples from healthy donors and cancer patients. The assay was immunoSEQ multiplex PCR, and TCRdb's table has in-frame clones only and misses some. The repertoire holds 100,000 or so clones, around nine tenths seen once, with approximately 7.8% in the top ten. Trimming pared 3 bases from V and 4 bases from J, leaving 8 bases between. Looked up from germline, CDR1 is LNHNV and CDR2 is YYDKDF (reference sequence). CDR3 size: 13 residues. The specimen sequenced was blood. The chain recombines TRBV15 with TRBJ2-3; D gene ambiguous. This receptor was taken from a man between 25 and 39 years old in good health. The CDR3 DNA sequence: TGTGCCACCAGCAGGCCCGGCGCAGATACGCAGTATTTT. Amino acid sequence: CATSRPGADTQYF.